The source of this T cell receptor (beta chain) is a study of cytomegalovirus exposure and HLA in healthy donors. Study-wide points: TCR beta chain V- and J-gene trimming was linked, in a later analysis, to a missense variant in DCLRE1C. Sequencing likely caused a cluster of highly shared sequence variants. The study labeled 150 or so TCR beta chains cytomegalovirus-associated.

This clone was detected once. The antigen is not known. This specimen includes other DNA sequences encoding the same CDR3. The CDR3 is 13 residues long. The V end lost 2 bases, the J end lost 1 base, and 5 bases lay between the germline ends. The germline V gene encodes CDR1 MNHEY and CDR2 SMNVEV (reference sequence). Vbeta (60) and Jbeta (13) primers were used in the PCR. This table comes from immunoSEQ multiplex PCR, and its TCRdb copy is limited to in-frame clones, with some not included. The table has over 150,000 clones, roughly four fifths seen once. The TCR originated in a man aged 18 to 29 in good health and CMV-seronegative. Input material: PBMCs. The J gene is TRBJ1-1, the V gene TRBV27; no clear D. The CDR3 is CASSLNGNTEAFF. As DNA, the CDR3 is TGTGCCAGCAGTTTAAACGGGAACACTGAAGCTTTCTTT.